This T cell receptor (beta chain) was sequenced during a study of tumor-infiltrating lymphocytes in primary liver carcinoma. Investigators took RNA and DNA out together from roughly 21-30 mg of unsorted bulk tissue. The CDR3 runs 13 residues. Germline V gene lookup returns CDR1 MDHEN and CDR2 SYDVKM. V dropped 2 bases and J dropped 9 bases, with 8 bases sitting between them. Total RNA amounting to around 540 ng was the source from which TCR beta cDNA was made with a constant-region primer. Library construction for TCR beta comprised three nested multiplex PCR rounds performed with slightly modified ARM-PCR. A C-beta reverse primer was combined with TRBV1-TRBV30 forward primers in the first two PCR rounds, and each round had around 11 cycles. TCRdb itself ran the multiplex PCR reads through MiXCR, one entry per CDR3 protein. The sample carries about 120,000 distinct CDR3 sequences, roughly 70% recorded once.

Concerning this clonotype: This likely comes from a read error, as the CDR3 has no conserved phenylalanine or tryptophan at its end.

The receptor's source is a woman in her fifties or sixties with primary liver carcinoma and hepatitis B virus infection. The genes are TRBV28 and TRBJ1-6, with D perhaps TRBD1 (5 bases). Sequenced material: tumor-adjacent normal liver tissue. The CDR3 loop is CASSLDQGSPLHL. The DNA for the CDR3 is TGTGCCAGCAGTTTAGATCAGGGTTCACCCCTCCACTTA.